This TCR beta chain was captured in a study of T cell responses to AZD1222 COVID-19 vaccine. Study-level results: Dominant at 160-218 and 743-854, vaccine-associated CD4 TCRs also spanned spike. Donors were largely white British and mainly female; clonal diversity was possibly underestimated. Spike-specific TCRs gained breadth and depth after people received two AZD1222 doses.

Data came from immunoSEQ multiplex PCR; TCRdb stores just in-frame clones and leaves some out. The sample holds around 190,000 clones, just over 90% seen once. Pooling covered second doses at about 4 or about 12 weeks. CDR3 size: 14 residues. Germline lookup yields CDR1 GTSNPN and CDR2 SVGIG (reference sequence). V was trimmed by 0 bases and J by 0 bases, leaving 8 bases between them. In regard to this clone: Its antigen is not known.

The material sequenced was peripheral blood, taken 28 days after the second AZD1222 dose. The origin of this receptor is an adult who received the AZD1222 COVID-19 vaccine. The chain employs TRBV30 and TRBJ1-1; the D is unclear. Written as DNA, the CDR3 is TGTGCCTGGAGTGTAGGGCCCCTGAACACTGAAGCTTTCTTT. Protein product: CAWSVGPLNTEAFF.